The 9 T cell receptor beta chains listed next were all sequenced from one sample in a study of blood T cells in healthy people across ages (dated by TCRdb to between 2014 and 2017). The library was produced with 5' RACE. Data came from an Illumina HiSeq 2500. A second about 7 to 11 cycle PCR used a sample-barcoded 5' primer and a J-beta primer mix. TCRdb redid the processing of the public reads, applying fastp at Q25 and MiXCR, and retained in-frame beta chains. Each CDR3 protein gets just one entry, which takes the most common genes and DNA from the rows behind it. Counted in this sample were 600,000 to 800,000 distinct CDR3 sequences; 52% of them appeared once. Roughly 13% of the sample rests with the top ten. Sequenced material: blood. These receptors were taken from a woman older than 75 in good health.

The CDR3: CASSPGLAISTDTQYF. Written as DNA, the CDR3 is TGCGCCAGCAGCCCGGGACTAGCGATTAGCACAGATACGCAGTATTTT. The chain joins TRBV5-1 to TRBJ2-3; 10 nucleotides align to TRBD2. Trimming took 4 bases from V and 0 from J; bases not matched to a gene: 5. The CDR3 spans 16 residues. CDR1 and CDR2 (germline): SGHRS, YFSETQ.

About this clonotype: A clone one base away is much larger, so this may be a read error. The rearrangement joins TRBV7-9 to TRBJ2-1, with 7 bases fitting TRBD2. The better agreement between TRBJ2-7 and the DNA end casts doubt on the J call. This CDR3 spans 16 amino acids. Germline V lookup: CDR1 SEHNR, CDR2 FQNEAQ (reference sequence). The CDR3 region has the DNA TGTGCCAGCGCAAAACGGCGACTAGCTGTCCTCAATGAGCAGTACTTC. This encodes CASAKRRLAVLNEQYF.

This clonotype was found once. The V gene is TRBV5-1, the J gene TRBJ1-2, with a tentative D call TRBD1 (6 bases). With 0 bases removed from V and 8 bases from J, the gap between germline ends came to 14 bases. CDR1 and CDR2 from the germline V gene are SGHRS and YFSETQ. This CDR3 is built from 14 residues. The DNA of the CDR3 is TGCGCCAGCAGCTTGGAGGCAGGGGCGGTCGGCTACACCTTC. This translates into CASSLEAGAVGYTF.

To note about this clonotype: Just one base apart from a much larger clone, this may be a read error. The chain carries TRBV6-2 or TRBV6-3 and TRBJ2-4, with 10 bases matching TRBD1. The V gene's germline CDR1 is MNHEY and CDR2 SVGEGT. The CDR3 loop spans 18 amino acids. CDR3 region: CASSATGGRWLAKNTQYF. CDR3 DNA: TGTGCCAGCAGCGCGACAGGGGGCCGGTGGTTGGCCAAAAACACTCAGTACTTC.

Concerning this clonotype itself: This sequence may be a read error, since a much larger clone differs from it by one base. The J gene is TRBJ2-1, the V gene TRBV6-5, with D possibly being TRBD2 (5 bases). CDR1 is MNHEY, CDR2 SVGAGI, per germline. This CDR3 comprises 13 residues. The CDR3 reads CATSPHRGNEQFF. The CDR3 coding sequence is TGTGCCACCAGTCCCCACCGGGGTAATGAGCAGTTCTTC.

About this clonotype: A much bigger clone sits one base away, suggesting this may be a read error. This sequence joins TRBV9 and TRBJ1-6; tentatively, D is TRBD1 (5 bases). Germline V gene sequence: CDR1 SGDLS, CDR2 YYNGEE. The CDR3 is made up of 16 amino acids. This chain's CDR3 is CASSATRVGGNSPFHF. The DNA for the CDR3 is TGTGCCAGCAGCGCTACGCGTGTCGGGGGGAATTCACCCTTCCACTTT.

At least ten counts were recorded for this clonotype. This sequence joins TRBV4-2 and TRBJ2-7; unclear D gene. CDR1 LGHNA and CDR2 YNFKEQ come from the germline V gene. Deletions cut 0 bases from V and 5 bases from J, with 8 bases between. The CDR3 runs to 13 residues. The CDR3 DNA reads TGTGCCAGCAGCCAAGATATAAGGGACGAGCAGTACTTC. It is translated as CASSQDIRDEQYF.

This clonotype has at least ten counts. V is TRBV7-8 and J is TRBJ2-3; D gene unclear. Germline V gene sequence: CDR1 SGHVS, CDR2 FQNEAQ. This CDR3 has 16 residues. V was trimmed by 5 bases and J by 1 base, leaving 16 bases between them. The CDR3 loop reads CASSPLRQVGTDTQYF. The CDR3 nucleotides are TGTGCCAGCAGCCCCCTCCGGCAGGTTGGCACAGATACGCAGTATTTT. The full variable domain, rest sourced from reference TRBV7-8 and TRBJ2-3, is GAGVSQSPRYKVAKRGQDVALRCDPISGHVSLFWYQQALGQGPEFLTYFQNEAQLDKSGLPSDRFFAERPEGSVSTLKIQRTQQEDSAVYLCASSPLRQVGTDTQYFGPGTRLTVL.

In regard to this clonotype: A clone one base away is much larger, so this may be a read error. The chain couples TRBV4-2 to TRBJ2-5; 8 positions match TRBD2. Germline V CDR1 and CDR2: LGHNA, YNFKEQ. The CDR3 contains 17 residues. Trimming cost V 4 bases and J 11 bases; bases outside gene matches: 21. DNA of the CDR3: TGTGCCAGCAGCCCCCGCTTACTAGCGGACAGCTACAATGAGCAGTACTTC. Its translation is CASSPRLLADSYNEQYF.